A selection of T cell receptor beta chains follows, all from one sample in a study of blood T cell repertoires in COVID-19. Assay used: immunoSEQ multiplex PCR; TCRdb lists only in-frame clones, some missing. Among about 130,000 clones listed, just over 75% were seen once. The sequenced material came from peripheral blood. These receptors came from a human donor in a cohort sampled during active COVID-19. Both conserved end residues are part of each CDR3. Each record gives: V gene, clone size, J gene, D gene, CDR3 DNA, CDR3 protein. A D gene is named only where the DNA matches it firmly. The size of a clone is reported for some rows only, either as once, few or many, or as a class for expanded clones.

v_call: TRBV7-8
clone_size: -
j_call: TRBJ2-2
d_call: TRBD1
cdr3_nt: TGTGCCAGCAGCGAATCCGGGACAGGAGGTCTCGGGGAGCTGTTTTTT
cdr3_aa: CASSESGTGGLGELFF

v_call: TRBV7-2
clone_size: -
j_call: TRBJ1-1
d_call: TRBD1
cdr3_nt: TGTGCCAGCAGCCTAAACCCCAGGGGGAGTCGGACTGAAGCTTTCTTT
cdr3_aa: CASSLNPRGSRTEAFF

v_call: TRBV19
clone_size: -
j_call: TRBJ1-1
d_call: -
cdr3_nt: TGTGCCAGTAGCCATCAGGGGAGTCGGACTGAAGCTTTCTTT
cdr3_aa: CASSHQGSRTEAFF

v_call: TRBV30
clone_size: -
j_call: TRBJ2-1
d_call: -
cdr3_nt: TGTGCCTGGAGTGTACCGGGACAAGGGCCCTACAATGAGCAGTTCTTC
cdr3_aa: CAWSVPGQGPYNEQFF

v_call: TRBV14
clone_size: once
j_call: TRBJ2-2
d_call: -
cdr3_nt: TGTGCCAGCAGCCAAGCCGCAGGGCTAAACACCGGGGAGCTGTTTTTT
cdr3_aa: CASSQAAGLNTGELFF

v_call: TRBV6-5
clone_size: few
j_call: TRBJ2-7
d_call: TRBD2
cdr3_nt: TGTGCCAGCCGGCCCTTAGTCGGGGGGGGCTCGGAGCAGTACTTC
cdr3_aa: CASRPLVGGGSEQYF

v_call: TRBV27
clone_size: -
j_call: TRBJ2-7
d_call: TRBD2
cdr3_nt: TGTGCCAGCAGTTTTGGGGGGGGAAACTACGAGCAGTACTTC
cdr3_aa: CASSFGGGNYEQYF

v_call: TRBV7-2
clone_size: -
j_call: TRBJ2-2
d_call: -
cdr3_nt: TGTGCCAGCAGCCTTTCCCGGAGGCTGAACACCGGGGAGCTGTTTTTT
cdr3_aa: CASSLSRRLNTGELFF

v_call: TRBV6-5
clone_size: -
j_call: TRBJ1-5
d_call: -
cdr3_nt: TGTGCCAGCAGTTACTCGGCAGGGCTTAGCAATCAGCCCCAGCATTTT
cdr3_aa: CASSYSAGLSNQPQHF

v_call: TRBV5-4
clone_size: -
j_call: TRBJ2-7
d_call: TRBD2
cdr3_nt: TGTGCCAGCAGCCTCGATGGGACTAAGCAGTACTTC
cdr3_aa: CASSLDGTKQYF

v_call: TRBV7-2
clone_size: -
j_call: TRBJ2-3
d_call: TRBD1
cdr3_nt: TGTGCCAGCAGCTCCAACCCCTCGGGACAGGGGAGCACAGATACGCAGTATTTT
cdr3_aa: CASSSNPSGQGSTDTQYF

v_call: TRBV18
clone_size: -
j_call: TRBJ2-3
d_call: -
cdr3_nt: TGTGCCAGCTCACCACCCGTGACACAATTCTCTAGCACAGATACGCAGTATTTT
cdr3_aa: CASSPPVTQFSSTDTQYF

v_call: TRBV19
clone_size: -
j_call: TRBJ2-3
d_call: -
cdr3_nt: TGTGCCAGTAGTATTGGGGACTTCACAGATACGCAGTATTTT
cdr3_aa: CASSIGDFTDTQYF

v_call: TRBV19
clone_size: -
j_call: TRBJ2-2
d_call: TRBD1
cdr3_nt: TGTGCCAGTAGTACCCCGACAGGGGGCTACACCGGGGAGCTGTTTTTT
cdr3_aa: CASSTPTGGYTGELFF

v_call: TRBV19
clone_size: -
j_call: TRBJ2-5
d_call: TRBD1
cdr3_nt: TGTGCCAGTAGTCAGCGGACAGGGGGTCACGAGACCCAGTACTTC
cdr3_aa: CASSQRTGGHETQYF

v_call: TRBV11-1
clone_size: -
j_call: TRBJ1-2
d_call: -
cdr3_nt: TGTGCCAGCAGCCCACAAGGCGGGGTTGAAGGCTACACCTTC
cdr3_aa: CASSPQGGVEGYTF

v_call: TRBV7-9
clone_size: -
j_call: TRBJ1-2
d_call: TRBD1
cdr3_nt: TGTGCCAGCAGGGGACAGGGCAACTATGGCTACACCTTC
cdr3_aa: CASRGQGNYGYTF

v_call: TRBV4-2
clone_size: -
j_call: TRBJ2-5
d_call: TRBD2
cdr3_nt: TGTGCCAGCAGCCCGCTTAGCGGGGGTGGACAAGAGACCCAGTACTTC
cdr3_aa: CASSPLSGGGQETQYF

v_call: TRBV19
clone_size: -
j_call: TRBJ2-6
d_call: -
cdr3_nt: TGTGCCACCAATCCCAGGGTTGGGGCCAACGTCCTGACTTTC
cdr3_aa: CATNPRVGANVLTF

v_call: TRBV4-2
clone_size: -
j_call: TRBJ1-2
d_call: -
cdr3_nt: TGTGCCAGCAGCCAAGCGGGGGGGGCTAACTATGGCTACACCTTC
cdr3_aa: CASSQAGGANYGYTF

v_call: TRBV18
clone_size: -
j_call: TRBJ2-5
d_call: -
cdr3_nt: TGTGCCAGCTCATATGGGGGCTGGGAAGAGACCCAGTACTTC
cdr3_aa: CASSYGGWEETQYF

v_call: TRBV5-6
clone_size: once
j_call: TRBJ2-7
d_call: TRBD2
cdr3_nt: TGTGCCAGCAGCTTGGCGGGGGGTCTAAGAACCTACGAGCAGTACTTC
cdr3_aa: CASSLAGGLRTYEQYF

v_call: TRBV5-6
clone_size: few
j_call: TRBJ1-1
d_call: -
cdr3_nt: TGTGCCAGCAGCTTTAAGGGAGTTGTAAAAGCTTTCTTT
cdr3_aa: CASSFKGVVKAFF

v_call: TRBV4-2
clone_size: -
j_call: TRBJ2-3
d_call: TRBD2
cdr3_nt: TGTGCCAGCAGCCCCGAAAGGGGAGGGTCTGTGGCAGATACGCAGTATTTT
cdr3_aa: CASSPERGGSVADTQYF

v_call: TRBV11-2
clone_size: -
j_call: TRBJ2-7
d_call: TRBD1
cdr3_nt: TGTGCCAGCAGCCCCAATACGGGACAGGGGGACGAGCAGTACTTC
cdr3_aa: CASSPNTGQGDEQYF

v_call: TRBV11-2
clone_size: -
j_call: TRBJ2-2
d_call: -
cdr3_nt: TGTGCCAGCACTGGGGGGTCGAGCACCGGGGAGCTGTTTTTT
cdr3_aa: CASTGGSSTGELFF